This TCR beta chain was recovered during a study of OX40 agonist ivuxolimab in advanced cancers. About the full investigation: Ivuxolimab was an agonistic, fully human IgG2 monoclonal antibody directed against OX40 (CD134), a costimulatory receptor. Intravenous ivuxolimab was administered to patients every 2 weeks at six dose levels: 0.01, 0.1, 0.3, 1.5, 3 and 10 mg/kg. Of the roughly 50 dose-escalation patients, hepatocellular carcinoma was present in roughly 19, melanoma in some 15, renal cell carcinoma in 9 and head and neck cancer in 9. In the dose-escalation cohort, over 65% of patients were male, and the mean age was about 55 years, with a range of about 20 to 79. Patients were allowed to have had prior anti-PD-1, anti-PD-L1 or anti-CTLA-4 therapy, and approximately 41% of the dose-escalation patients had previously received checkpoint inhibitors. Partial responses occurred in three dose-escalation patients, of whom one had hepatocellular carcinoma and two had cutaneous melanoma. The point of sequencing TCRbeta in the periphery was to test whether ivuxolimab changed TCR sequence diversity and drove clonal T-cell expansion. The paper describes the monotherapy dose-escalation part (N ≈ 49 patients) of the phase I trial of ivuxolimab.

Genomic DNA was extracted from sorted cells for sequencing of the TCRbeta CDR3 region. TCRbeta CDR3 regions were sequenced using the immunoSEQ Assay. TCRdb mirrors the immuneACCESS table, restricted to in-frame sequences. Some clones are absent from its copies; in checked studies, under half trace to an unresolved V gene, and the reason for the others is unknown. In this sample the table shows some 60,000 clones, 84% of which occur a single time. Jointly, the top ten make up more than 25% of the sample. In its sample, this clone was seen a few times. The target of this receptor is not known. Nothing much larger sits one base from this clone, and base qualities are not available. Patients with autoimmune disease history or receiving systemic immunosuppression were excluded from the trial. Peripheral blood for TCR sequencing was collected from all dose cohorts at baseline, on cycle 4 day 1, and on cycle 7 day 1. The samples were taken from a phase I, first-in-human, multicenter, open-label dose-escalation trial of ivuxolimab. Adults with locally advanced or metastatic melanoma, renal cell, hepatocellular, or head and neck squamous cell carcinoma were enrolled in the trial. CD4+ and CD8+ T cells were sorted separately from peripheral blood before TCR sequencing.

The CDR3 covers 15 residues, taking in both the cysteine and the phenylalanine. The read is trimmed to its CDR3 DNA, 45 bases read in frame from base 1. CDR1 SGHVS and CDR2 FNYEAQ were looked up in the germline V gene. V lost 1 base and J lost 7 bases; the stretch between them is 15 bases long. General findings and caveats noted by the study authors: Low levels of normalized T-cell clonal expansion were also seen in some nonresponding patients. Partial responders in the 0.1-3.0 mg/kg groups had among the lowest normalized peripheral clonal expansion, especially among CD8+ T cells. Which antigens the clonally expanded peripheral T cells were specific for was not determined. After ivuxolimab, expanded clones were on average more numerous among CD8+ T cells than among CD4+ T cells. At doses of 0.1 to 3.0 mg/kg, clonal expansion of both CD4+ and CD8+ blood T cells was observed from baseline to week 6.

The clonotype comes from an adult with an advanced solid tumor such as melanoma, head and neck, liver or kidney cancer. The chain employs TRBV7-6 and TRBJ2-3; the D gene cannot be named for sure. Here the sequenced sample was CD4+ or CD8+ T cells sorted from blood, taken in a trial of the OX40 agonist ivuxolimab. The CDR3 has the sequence CASSLGGGAANTQYF. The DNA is TGTGCCAGCAGCTTAGGTGGCGGAGCTGCGAATACGCAGTATTTT.